This is a list of T cell receptor delta chains from one sample in a study of delta chains in infants with herpesvirus infections. TCRdb reanalysed the RT-PCR reads with CATT. The table shows approximately 610 delta-chain clones, with around two fifths occurring only once. The sample was peripheral blood, taken at time point 2 of longitudinal follow-up. These receptors came from a human donor who was a Ugandan infant, either HIV-exposed or HIV-unexposed (not recorded which). The CDR3 runs from the conserved cysteine through the conserved F or W. Fields, in order: clone size, D gene, J gene, V gene, CDR3 DNA, CDR3 protein. D genes are given only for firm matches. Not every row has a clone size; where given, it reads once, few, many or a size class.

clone size: large
D gene: TRDD2
J gene: TRDJ1
V gene: TRDV1
CDR3 DNA: TGTGCTCTTGGGGAATTCCGGCCTTCCTACTGGATGGATCCCTTTACGTACACCGATAAACTCATCTTT
CDR3 protein: CALGEFRPSYWMDPFTYTDKLIF

clone size: large
D gene: .
J gene: TRDJ1
V gene: TRDV1
CDR3 DNA: TGTGCTCTTGGGGAACTAAACCTGAGGTACACCGATAAACTCATCTTT
CDR3 protein: CALGELNLRYTDKLIF

clone size: few
D gene: .
J gene: TRDJ1
V gene: TRDV3
CDR3 DNA: TGTGCCTCCAGGCCTGGGGCATTCGATAAACTCATCTTT
CDR3 protein: CASRPGAFDKLIF

clone size: large
D gene: .
J gene: TRDJ1
V gene: TRDV1
CDR3 DNA: TGTGCTCTTGGGGAAGTCTGGGCCCATTACACCGATAAACTCATCTTT
CDR3 protein: CALGEVWAHYTDKLIF

clone size: few
D gene: .
J gene: TRDJ2
V gene: TRDV1
CDR3 DNA: TGTGCTCTTGGGGACCTCCACGGGATTTCGACAGCACAACTCTTCTTT
CDR3 protein: CALGDLHGISTAQLFF

clone size: .
D gene: TRDD3
J gene: TRDJ1
V gene: TRDV1
CDR3 DNA: TGTGCTCTTGGGGAATCGTACCCTGGGGGATACGCGAAGGGGCTCATCTTT
CDR3 protein: CALGESYPGGYAKGLIF

clone size: large
D gene: .
J gene: TRDJ1
V gene: TRDV1
CDR3 DNA: TGTGCTCTTGGGGAACCAATCTACCTTCAAAGGGTTCTTTTCACCGATAAACTCATCTTT
CDR3 protein: CALGEPIYLQRVLFTDKLIF

clone size: .
D gene: .
J gene: TRDJ3
V gene: TRDV2
CDR3 DNA: TGTGCCTGTGACACCGTACAGGGTGTCTCCTGGGACACCCGACAGATGTTTTTC
CDR3 protein: CACDTVQGVSWDTRQMFF

clone size: few
D gene: TRDD3
J gene: TRDJ1
V gene: TRDV1
CDR3 DNA: TGTGCTCTTGGGGAACTGGGAAAGGCCTACTGGGGGATACCGGACACCGATAAACTCATCTTT
CDR3 protein: CALGELGKAYWGIPDTDKLIF

clone size: large
D gene: TRDD3
J gene: TRDJ1
V gene: TRDV1
CDR3 DNA: TGTGCTCTTGGGGATACTATTCCGTACTGGGGGATTTTAAAGTGTGCCGATAAACTCATCTTT
CDR3 protein: CALGDTIPYWGILKCADKLIF

clone size: large
D gene: TRDD2
J gene: TRDJ1
V gene: TRAV29/DV5
CDR3 DNA: TGTGCAGCAAGCGTAGGCCTTCCTACCAAACTGGACACCGATAAACTCATCTTT
CDR3 protein: CAASVGLPTKLDTDKLIF

clone size: large
D gene: TRDD3
J gene: TRDJ1
V gene: TRDV1
CDR3 DNA: TGTGCTCTTGGACCCAACTGGGGGGATATTAAACTCATCTTT
CDR3 protein: CALGPNWGDIKLIF

clone size: large
D gene: .
J gene: TRDJ1
V gene: TRDV1
CDR3 DNA: TGTGCTCTTGGGGAACCCCTCCGGGGACTCGATAAACTCATCTTT
CDR3 protein: CALGEPLRGLDKLIF

clone size: large
D gene: TRDD2
J gene: TRDJ1
V gene: TRAV38-2/DV8
CDR3 DNA: TGTGCTTATAGGAGGATACTTCCTACTCCGGGGGACAGGCCGCGGCGAACCGATAAACTCATCTTT
CDR3 protein: CAYRRILPTPGDRPRRTDKLIF

clone size: large
D gene: .
J gene: TRDJ1
V gene: TRDV1
CDR3 DNA: TGTGCTCTTGGGGAACTAGGTCCTCCTCGGGGGACCGATAAACTCATCTTT
CDR3 protein: CALGELGPPRGTDKLIF

clone size: large
D gene: TRDD3
J gene: TRDJ1
V gene: TRDV1
CDR3 DNA: TGTGCTCTTGGGGAACACCCCGACCTCATATCTGGGGGATATAAGGGATACACCGATAAACTCATCTTT
CDR3 protein: CALGEHPDLISGGYKGYTDKLIF

clone size: large
D gene: TRDD3
J gene: TRDJ1
V gene: TRDV1
CDR3 DNA: TGTGCTCTTGTGGGGGGAGTCCTATCGTACTGGGGGATATGGAAAACCGATAAACTCATCTTT
CDR3 protein: CALVGGVLSYWGIWKTDKLIF

clone size: large
D gene: TRDD3
J gene: TRDJ1
V gene: TRDV1
CDR3 DNA: TGTGCTCTTGGGGAACGGAGGTCTGGGGGATGGGGCACCGATAAACTCATCTTT
CDR3 protein: CALGERRSGGWGTDKLIF

clone size: large
D gene: .
J gene: TRDJ1
V gene: TRDV1
CDR3 DNA: TGTGCTCTTGGGGAACTCGCACGCACCGATAAACTCATCTTT
CDR3 protein: CALGELARTDKLIF

clone size: large
D gene: TRDD3
J gene: TRDJ3
V gene: TRDV2
CDR3 DNA: TGTGCCTGTGACAGTACTGGGGGATACTCCTGGGACACCCGACAGATGTTTTTC
CDR3 protein: CACDSTGGYSWDTRQMFF

clone size: large
D gene: TRDD3
J gene: TRDJ1
V gene: TRDV1
CDR3 DNA: TGTGCTCTTGGGGAGGTTCAATACTGGGGGATACACCAACTTTACACCGATAAACTCATCTTT
CDR3 protein: CALGEVQYWGIHQLYTDKLIF

clone size: few
D gene: .
J gene: TRDJ1
V gene: TRDV1
CDR3 DNA: TGTGCTCTTGAAAGTGTTAGTTCCGATAAACTCATCTTT
CDR3 protein: CALESVSSDKLIF

clone size: large
D gene: TRDD3
J gene: TRDJ1
V gene: TRDV1
CDR3 DNA: TGTGCTCTTGGGGAACTAGAGTCTTTTAGCCCTCCCCAGTACTGGGGGATACGCACCGATAAACTCATCTTT
CDR3 protein: CALGELESFSPPQYWGIRTDKLIF

clone size: once
D gene: TRDD2
J gene: TRDJ1
V gene: TRDV1
CDR3 DNA: TGTGCTCTTGGGGAAATGGGACGGATCCACGAATTTCTTCCTATTTGCCGTACGGGGAAACTCATCTTT
CDR3 protein: CALGEMGRIHEFLPICRTGKLIF

clone size: few
D gene: TRDD3
J gene: TRDJ1
V gene: TRDV1
CDR3 DNA: TGTGCTCTTGGGGAAAAGCTCGGCCTTCCTTTACTGGGGGATACTTTCACCGATAAACTCATCTTT
CDR3 protein: CALGEKLGLPLLGDTFTDKLIF

clone size: .
D gene: TRDD3
J gene: TRDJ1
V gene: TRDV1
CDR3 DNA: TGTGCTCTTGGGGAATTGGGGGATAGGTGGGACACCGATAAACTCATCTTT
CDR3 protein: CALGELGDRWDTDKLIF

clone size: large
D gene: TRDD3
J gene: TRDJ1
V gene: TRDV1
CDR3 DNA: TGTGCTCTTGGGACACTTAAGATACTGGGGGATCGCTTTTTTAAACTCATCTTT
CDR3 protein: CALGTLKILGDRFFKLIF

clone size: large
D gene: TRDD3
J gene: TRDJ2
V gene: TRDV2
CDR3 DNA: TGTGCCTGTGACAAACTGGGGGATACAACTTTGACAGCACAACTCTTCTTT
CDR3 protein: CACDKLGDTTLTAQLFF

clone size: large
D gene: TRDD3
J gene: TRDJ1
V gene: TRDV1
CDR3 DNA: TGTGCTCTTGGGGAACTCTCCCTATTCCCTACTGGGGGGTGTCATGTGGACTCGTACACCGATAAACTCATCTTT
CDR3 protein: CALGELSLFPTGGCHVDSYTDKLIF

clone size: medium-sized
D gene: .
J gene: TRDJ1
V gene: TRDV2
CDR3 DNA: TGTGCCTGTGCCCGGGGGTCCCACACCGATAAACTCATCTTT
CDR3 protein: CACARGSHTDKLIF

clone size: .
D gene: TRDD3
J gene: TRDJ1
V gene: TRDV1
CDR3 DNA: TGTGCTCTTGGGGAACTACCAAAGTACTGGGGGATAATCGGCACCGATAAACTCATCTTT
CDR3 protein: CALGELPKYWGIIGTDKLIF

clone size: large
D gene: TRDD3
J gene: TRDJ1
V gene: TRDV2
CDR3 DNA: TGTGCCTGTGACAGAGGGATACGCAATAAACTCATCTTT
CDR3 protein: CACDRGIRNKLIF

clone size: medium-sized
D gene: .
J gene: TRDJ1
V gene: TRDV1
CDR3 DNA: TGTGCTCTTGGGGAGGCACCTTCCTACGGGAGCTGGGGGATCCTGTACACCGATAAACTCATCTTT
CDR3 protein: CALGEAPSYGSWGILYTDKLIF

clone size: large
D gene: TRDD3
J gene: TRDJ2
V gene: TRDV2
CDR3 DNA: TGTGCCTGTGACATACTGGGGGATTTGACAGCACAACTCTTCTTT
CDR3 protein: CACDILGDLTAQLFF

clone size: large
D gene: TRDD3
J gene: TRDJ1
V gene: TRDV3
CDR3 DNA: TGTGCCTTTAATCGTCCTACAAGGCCGTACTGGGGGATATCCGTGACCGATAAACTCATCTTT
CDR3 protein: CAFNRPTRPYWGISVTDKLIF

clone size: few
D gene: .
J gene: TRDJ1
V gene: TRDV1
CDR3 DNA: TGTGCTCTTGGGGATTTGCGCCCTGAGGGATATCGTGGTAAACTCATCTTT
CDR3 protein: CALGDLRPEGYRGKLIF

clone size: .
D gene: TRDD3
J gene: TRDJ1
V gene: TRDV1
CDR3 DNA: TGTGCTCTTGGGGAGGGGGATACGCTCCAGTACACCGATAAACTCATCTTT
CDR3 protein: CALGEGDTLQYTDKLIF

clone size: large
D gene: .
J gene: TRDJ1
V gene: TRDV1
CDR3 DNA: TGTGCTCTTGGGGATCCCTACGTCGCCTGGTTCAAACTCATCTTT
CDR3 protein: CALGDPYVAWFKLIF

clone size: .
D gene: TRDD3
J gene: TRDJ1
V gene: TRDV1
CDR3 DNA: TGTGCTCTTGGGGAACTAGTACTTCGTACTGGGGGATTGCGTGGGGGAAAACCCATCTTT
CDR3 protein: CALGELVLRTGGLRGGKPIF

clone size: large
D gene: TRDD3
J gene: TRDJ1
V gene: TRDV3
CDR3 DNA: TGTGCCTTTCTCGCCCCAAGCCGCTTGTCCTACCCCCTCGTACTGGGGGACACCGATAAACTCATCTTT
CDR3 protein: CAFLAPSRLSYPLVLGDTDKLIF

clone size: few
D gene: TRDD3
J gene: TRDJ1
V gene: TRDV1
CDR3 DNA: TGTGCTCTTGGGGAACTACCCCCCCTCCTAGTACGGGTGGGGGAACGAGGGCGGACCGATAAACTCATCTTT
CDR3 protein: CALGELPPLLVRVGERGRTDKLIF

clone size: .
D gene: TRDD3
J gene: TRDJ1
V gene: TRDV3
CDR3 DNA: TGTGCCTTTGACGGGGGACCTACTGGGGGGTACACCGATAAACTCATCTTT
CDR3 protein: CAFDGGPTGGYTDKLIF

clone size: medium-sized
D gene: .
J gene: TRDJ1
V gene: TRDV1
CDR3 DNA: TGTGCTCTTGGGGAAGGATTCCTACCTGGTCTCCTCTACACGAGGAACTGGGGACCTGGCGTAAGGGCCGATAAACTCATCTTT
CDR3 protein: CALGEGFLPGLLYTRNWGPGVRADKLIF

clone size: large
D gene: TRDD3
J gene: TRDJ1
V gene: TRDV1
CDR3 DNA: TGTGCTCTTGGGGAAGGGTCATTACTGGGGGATAATCGGAAACTCATCTTT
CDR3 protein: CALGEGSLLGDNRKLIF

clone size: few
D gene: TRDD3
J gene: TRDJ1
V gene: TRDV1
CDR3 DNA: TGTGCTCTTGGGGAATCGTACCCTAGGGGATACGCTAAGGGGCTCATCTTT
CDR3 protein: CALGESYPRGYAKGLIF

clone size: large
D gene: .
J gene: TRDJ1
V gene: TRDV1
CDR3 DNA: TGTGCTCTTGGGGATATTCCTACCGTTGTACTGGGTCCTGGGCTCATCTTT
CDR3 protein: CALGDIPTVVLGPGLIF

clone size: large
D gene: TRDD2
J gene: TRDJ1
V gene: TRDV1
CDR3 DNA: TGTGCTCTTGGGGAACCTTGGCCTTCCTACGCCTCTGGGGGCCCCGATAAACTCATCTTT
CDR3 protein: CALGEPWPSYASGGPDKLIF

clone size: large
D gene: .
J gene: TRDJ1
V gene: TRDV1
CDR3 DNA: TGTGCTCTTGGGATTTGTCTTCCGCCCCTCGATAAACTCATCTTT
CDR3 protein: CALGICLPPLDKLIF

clone size: once
D gene: TRDD3
J gene: TRDJ1
V gene: TRDV1
CDR3 DNA: TGTGCTCTTGGGGAACTTAAGTACGTCCGTACTGGGGGATATGCCGATAAACTCATCTTT
CDR3 protein: CALGELKYVRTGGYADKLIF

clone size: large
D gene: .
J gene: TRDJ1
V gene: TRDV1
CDR3 DNA: TGTGCTCTTGCCCTTCTTCCTGGCACCGATAAACTCATCTTT
CDR3 protein: CALALLPGTDKLIF

clone size: once
D gene: .
J gene: TRDJ1
V gene: TRDV1
CDR3 DNA: TGTGCTCTTGGGGAACTCGTAGAAGTCGGGGATACCGATAAACTCATCTTT
CDR3 protein: CALGELVEVGDTDKLIF

clone size: few
D gene: TRDD3
J gene: TRDJ1
V gene: TRDV1
CDR3 DNA: TGTGCTCTTGGGGAAGGGGGATTCTGGGGGATGCGACTGGCCGATAAACTCATCTTT
CDR3 protein: CALGEGGFWGMRLADKLIF

clone size: .
D gene: .
J gene: TRDJ1
V gene: TRDV1
CDR3 DNA: TGTGCTCTTGGGGAACCGGGTGTGGGCCTTCCTTCGTACTGGGCGATGGGGAACACCGATAAACTCATCTTT
CDR3 protein: CALGEPGVGLPSYWAMGNTDKLIF

clone size: .
D gene: .
J gene: TRDJ1
V gene: TRAV29/DV5
CDR3 DNA: .
CDR3 protein: CSVLLCSKFLTGILYTDKLIF